Reported below is one T cell receptor beta chain. What it binds is not known. One end of the junction varies from germline; a read error may be responsible. TCRdb called the PCR reads again in MiXCR, with one record for every CDR3 protein. The sample includes 85,000 to 90,000 distinct CDR3 sequences, under 20% of them seen just once. These data originate in a study of molecular identifiers for immune sequencing clone quantification. Germline lookup yields CDR1 SNHLY and CDR2 FYNNEI. This CDR3 contains 11 residues. Study-level findings and limits: Effector cells kept over 98% of their molecules in clones above 20 RNA copies, while naive cells kept under 1% there. Spiked TCR RNA from one Jurkat cell reportedly showed up when mixed among 850,000 to 1,000,000 naive cells.

V gene TRBV2 combines with J gene TRBJ2-5; D unresolved. The sequencing input was naive CD8+ T cells from blood, with Jurkat cell RNA spiked in. Subset noted: FACS-sorted CD8+CD4-CCR7+CD45RA+ naive T cells. The sequence was collected from a human donor in good health. Some libraries in this study had Jurkat cell RNA spiked in. The CDR3 DNA reads as TGTGCCGGCAGTTTAGGCGAGACCCAGTACTTC. It yields the protein CAGSLGETQYF. Full variable domain (outside the CDR3, taken from reference TRBV2 and TRBJ2-5): EPEVTQTPSHQVTQMGQEVILRCVPISNHLYFYWYRQILGQKVEFLVSFYNNEISEKSEIFDDQFSVERPDGSNFTLKIRSTKLEDSAMYFCAGSLGETQYFGPGTRLLVL.